The source of this TCR beta chain is a study of blood T cell repertoires in COVID-19. Clinical history reported by participants formed the basis on which cohorts were assigned. Germline V gives CDR1 SGHTA, CDR2 FQGNSA. The trim removed 6 bases at V and 10 bases at J, leaving 14 bases unmatched. There are 15 residues in the CDR3. Original methodology: Estimated nucleated cell counts came from reference gene primer amplification. Sequencing used immunoSEQ multiplex PCR; TCRdb keeps in-frame clones, though not all of them. D and trimming come from the DNA, and the V and J calls and clone size come from that table. Counted here are a few hundred thousand clones, approximately 85% occurring once; the ten biggest clones make up 4.3%.

Material: PBMCs or T cells enriched from blood (not recorded which). The J gene is TRBJ2-1, the V gene TRBV7-2, with 8 bases fitting TRBD1. This receptor was identified in a woman aged 25 to 39 who had recovered from COVID-19. The CDR3 reads CASRSGSQGAGEQFF. The DNA for the CDR3 is TGTGCCAGCAGGTCCGGCTCCCAGGGGGCCGGGGAGCAGTTCTTC.